A single sample is the source of the 29 T cell receptor beta chains below, sequenced in a study of a mutant IDH1 vaccine in newly diagnosed glioma (dated by TCRdb to the early 2020s). The time point label corresponds to: week 11, during vaccination. Each vaccine dose was 300 ug of a 20-mer mutant IDH1 peptide in Montanide, given subcutaneously with topical imiquimod. Their antigens are not known. Receptor libraries were prepared by the immunoSEQ multiplex PCR assay. The table comes from immuneACCESS by way of TCRdb, which keeps in-frame sequences with V and J called. Part of the clones is missing from these tables; in studies checked, under half for an unresolved V gene and the rest for unknown reasons. The sample includes more than 30,000 clones, with nearly 90% observed a single time. Less than 25% of the sample is in the top ten clones. The material was PBMCs, obtained from a glioma patient whose treatment included an IDH1 peptide vaccine. The receptors shown here come from a man in his late teens or twenties with glioma.

The chain combines TRBV7-9 with TRBJ1-1, with D unclear. The length of the CDR3 is 15 residues. V gave up 4 bases and J gave up 0 bases, with 12 bases separating them. The germline gives CDR1 SEHNR, CDR2 FQNEAQ (reference sequence). The CDR3: CASSSRTAVNTEAFF. CDR3 sequence (DNA): TGTGCCAGCAGCTCACGGACGGCGGTGAACACTGAAGCTTTCTTT.

V is TRBV29-1 and J is TRBJ2-1, with unresolved D. Germline CDR1 SQVTM, CDR2 ANQGSEA. The CDR3 has 11 amino acids. Trimming took 4 bases from V and 8 from J, leaving 9 bases between them. The CDR3 is CSVVRSHEQFF. The CDR3 nucleotides are TGCAGCGTTGTCCGATCCCATGAGCAGTTCTTC.

This clone occurred a few times. The V call is TRBV7-2, the J call TRBJ2-1; D is unclear. Trimming removed 1 base from V and 11 bases from J, with 12 bases in between. Per the germline V gene, CDR1 is SGHTA and CDR2 is FQGNSA. CDR3 length equals 13 residues. The CDR3 DNA reads TGTGCCAGCAGCTTAGAATCCGAGACTCAGCAGTTCTTC. This codes for CASSLESETQQFF.

In this sample, this clone turned up a few times. The chain links TRBV7-7 to TRBJ1-1; 9 nucleotides line up with TRBD1. Germline CDR1 and CDR2: SSHAT and FNYEAQ (reference sequence). The trim removed 5 bases at V and 5 bases at J, leaving 3 bases unmatched. The CDR3 consists of 13 residues. The CDR3 coding sequence is TGTGCCAGCAGCCCCGGGACAGGGACTGAAGCTTTCTTT. This sequence encodes CASSPGTGTEAFF.

The chain is built from TRBV2 and TRBJ2-7; 7 bases agree with TRBD2. The CDR3 has 14 amino acids. CDR1 SNHLY and CDR2 FYNNEI come from the germline V gene. Losses at the gene ends were 7 bases for V and 5 bases for J; bases not matched to a gene: 11. The CDR3 nucleotides read TGTGCCAGCAAACTTGAGCGGGACCTCCACGAGCAGTACTTC. Its translation is CASKLERDLHEQYF.

V gene TRBV14 combines with J gene TRBJ1-2; the D gene is possibly TRBD1 (5 bases). The V and J ends lost 0 bases and 4 bases respectively, with 9 bases between them. Germline loops: CDR1 SGHDN, CDR2 FVKESK. CDR3 length: 14 residues. Here the CDR3 DNA reads TGTGCCAGCAGCCAAGATGGGAGGGGCTATGGCTACACCTTC. Protein sequence: CASSQDGRGYGYTF.

The rearrangement links TRBV10-3 to TRBJ1-2; possible D gene TRBD1, 5 bases. Germline values: CDR1 ENHRY, CDR2 SYGVKD. V was cut by 6 bases and J by 4 bases, with 21 bases left in between. The CDR3 is 16 amino acids. This chain's CDR3 is CAISPVTATSGYGYTF. The CDR3 region has the DNA TGTGCCATCAGCCCAGTGACAGCCACCTCCGGCTATGGCTACACCTTC.

The chain employs TRBV2 and TRBJ2-3, with a weak D call TRBD2 (5 bases). Per the germline V gene, CDR1 is SNHLY and CDR2 is FYNNEI. With 8 bases removed from V and 1 base from J, the gap between germline ends came to 13 bases. There are 14 residues in the CDR3. Here the CDR3 DNA reads TGTGCCAGCCTAACGGGAAGTGGCACAGATACGCAGTATTTT. Protein product: CASLTGSGTDTQYF.

V gene TRBV7-9 combines with J gene TRBJ2-7; D is unresolved. With 6 bases removed from V and 4 bases from J, the gap between germline ends came to 7 bases. Germline V gives CDR1 SEHNR, CDR2 FQNEAQ (reference sequence). The CDR3 extends over 11 amino acids. The CDR3 DNA follows: TGTGCCAGCAGATCGACATACGAGCAGTACTTC. Protein product: CASRSTYEQYF.

The chain recombines TRBV5-6 with TRBJ1-3; no definite D call. V was clipped by 0 bases and J by 4 bases, with 5 bases between them. Germline lookup yields CDR1 SGHDT and CDR2 YYEEEE. The CDR3 consists of 13 residues. The chain's CDR3 is CASSLVPGNTIYF. The CDR3 DNA reads TGTGCCAGCAGCTTGGTGCCGGGAAACACCATATATTTT.

This clone was observed a few times. The rearrangement uses TRBV19 and TRBJ1-1; a weak D match, TRBD1 (5 bases). The length of the CDR3 is 11 residues. Germline CDR1 and CDR2: LNHDA and SQIVND (reference sequence). The V gene lost 7 bases and the J gene lost 5 bases, with 8 bases spanning the gap. The CDR3 is CASNGGTEAFF. CDR3 DNA sequence: TGTGCCAGTAATGGGGGGACTGAAGCTTTCTTT.

The rearrangement joins TRBV4-3 to TRBJ2-3; the D is unclear. The length of the CDR3 is 14 residues. Germline CDR1 reads LGHNA; CDR2 reads YSLEER. Trimming removed 0 bases from V and 7 bases from J, with 11 bases in between. The CDR3 region is CASSQDQALNTQYF. DNA for the CDR3: TGCGCCAGCAGCCAAGATCAGGCGCTAAATACGCAGTATTTT.

This chain joins TRBV9 and TRBJ2-5; D may be TRBD2 (5 bases). Germline CDR1 is SGDLS and CDR2 is YYNGEE. The CDR3 loop spans 14 amino acids. The V gene lost 0 bases and the J gene lost 3 bases, with 9 bases spanning the gap. The CDR3 bases are TGTGCCAGCAGCGTAGGGAACGGGAAAGAGACCCAGTACTTC. Its protein is CASSVGNGKETQYF.

The chain joins TRBV18 to TRBJ2-7; D is perhaps TRBD2 (7 bases). Per germline, CDR1 KGHSH and CDR2 LQKENI. The CDR3 has 13 residues. The V and J ends lost 4 bases and 3 bases respectively, with 10 bases between them. The CDR3 reads CASSRGGGYEQYF. CDR3 nucleotide sequence: TGTGCCAGCTCACGGGGGGGCGGCTACGAGCAGTACTTC.

The rearrangement joins TRBV5-4 to TRBJ2-7; unclear D gene. The CDR3 runs to 10 residues. The V end was cut by 4 bases, the J end by 2 bases, with 1 base between. CDR1 and CDR2 (germline): SGHNT, YYREEE (reference sequence). The CDR3 loop is CASSPYEQYF. In nucleotides, the CDR3 is TGTGCCAGCAGCCCCTACGAGCAGTACTTC.

The chain joins TRBV5-4 to TRBJ2-7, with 9 nucleotides matching TRBD1. This CDR3 spans 16 amino acids. CDR1 and CDR2 (germline): SGHNT, YYREEE (reference sequence). Trimming took 2 bases from V and 4 from J; bases not matched to a gene: 10. CDR3 loop: CASSFLSLQGAYEQYF. CDR3 bases: TGTGCCAGCAGCTTTTTGAGCTTACAGGGGGCGTACGAGCAGTACTTC.

This sequence joins TRBV19 and TRBJ1-1; 7 bases align to TRBD1. Germline V gives CDR1 LNHDA, CDR2 SQIVND (reference sequence). V shed 6 bases, J shed 3 bases, and the junction held 7 bases outside the gene matches. This CDR3 contains 14 residues. The CDR3 region is CASRLQGSDTEAFF. The CDR3 DNA reads as TGTGCCAGTAGATTACAGGGGTCGGACACTGAAGCTTTCTTT.

The sample holds a few counts of this clone. This rearrangement joins TRBV5-8 to TRBJ1-1; D is ambiguous. The CDR3 loop spans 11 amino acids. Between the trimmed V and J ends, which lost 4 bases and 10 bases, there was a span of 11 bases. In germline, CDR1 is SGHTS, CDR2 YDEGEE. In DNA form, the CDR3 reads TGTGCCAGCAGCCCCCATTCCGGAGCTTTCTTT. This encodes CASSPHSGAFF.

The chain has TRBV7-9 and TRBJ1-2, with D unresolved. Trimming stripped 1 base from V and 2 bases from J, with 14 bases between. The CDR3 extends over 16 amino acids. The germline gives CDR1 SEHNR, CDR2 FQNEAQ (reference sequence). CDR3 amino acids: CASSLVSNSPNYGYTF. The DNA for the CDR3 is TGTGCCAGCAGCTTAGTTTCAAACAGCCCAAACTATGGCTACACCTTC.

The CDR3 reads CASSPPSGRAYEQYF. The CDR3 DNA reads as TGTGCCAGCAGCCCACCTAGCGGGAGGGCCTACGAGCAGTACTTC. The V call is TRBV7-8, the J call TRBJ2-7, with TRBD2 matching 12 bases. The CDR3 extends over 15 amino acids. V lost 5 bases to trimming and J lost 2 bases; unmatched junction nucleotides: 4. In germline, CDR1 is SGHVS, CDR2 FQNEAQ.

The chain joins TRBV13 to TRBJ2-1; D remains ambiguous. This CDR3 spans 14 amino acids. V gave up 2 bases and J gave up 5 bases, with 10 bases separating them. Per the germline V gene, CDR1 is PRHDT and CDR2 is FYEKMQ (reference sequence). CDR3 DNA sequence: TGTGCCAGCAGCTTAAGTTCTAGGGACAATGAGCAGTTCTTC. It is translated as CASSLSSRDNEQFF. The whole variable domain, filled in from reference TRBV13 and TRBJ2-1, reads AAGVIQSPRHLIKEKRETATLKCYPIPRHDTVYWYQQGPGQDPQFLISFYEKMQSDKGSIPDRFSAQQFSDYHSELNMSSLELGDSALYFCASSLSSRDNEQFFGPGTRLTVL.

V gene TRBV19 combines with J gene TRBJ1-5, with D maybe TRBD1 (6 bases). Germline V gene data show CDR1 as LNHDA and CDR2 as SQIVND (reference sequence). V lost 5 bases and J 2 bases, leaving 13 bases between the germline ends. This CDR3 has 15 amino acids. The CDR3 is CASSETGNGNQPQHF. The CDR3 DNA is TGTGCCAGTAGTGAAACAGGGAACGGCAATCAGCCCCAGCATTTT. Drawing the rest from reference TRBV19 and TRBJ1-5, the complete variable domain is DGGITQSPKYLFRKEGQNVTLSCEQNLNHDAMYWYRQDPGQGLRLIYYSQIVNDFQKGDIAEGYSVSREKKESFPLTVTSAQKNPTAFYLCASSETGNGNQPQHFGDGTRLSIL.

The chain joins TRBV5-8 to TRBJ2-3; 7 bases fit TRBD1. The CDR3 is 16 residues long. In germline, CDR1 is SGHTS, CDR2 YDEGEE. V was pared by 1 base and J by 6 bases, with 11 bases of the junction left unmatched. Here the CDR3 reads CASSLSKQGLGDTQYF. For the CDR3, the DNA is TGTGCCAGCAGCTTGTCCAAACAGGGGCTCGGGGATACGCAGTATTTT.

The chain carries TRBV6-1 and TRBJ2-1; TRBD1 aligns across 11 bases. The J segment lost 10 bases and the V segment lost 6 bases, leaving 8 bases of the junction unmatched. The length of the CDR3 is 14 residues. The germline gives CDR1 MNHNS, CDR2 SASEGT. CDR3: CASRWDRGSEEQFF. The CDR3 region has the DNA TGTGCCAGCAGATGGGACAGGGGGAGCGAAGAGCAGTTCTTC.

This chain links TRBV4-1 with TRBJ2-7; possibly TRBD2 for D (7 bases). V was cut by 4 bases and J by 2 bases, with 9 bases left in between. There are 13 residues in the CDR3. CDR1 and CDR2 from the germline V gene are MGHRA and YSYEKL. CDR3 DNA sequence: TGCGCCAGCAGCCGGGGGGGCCCCTACGAGCAGTACTTC. Protein sequence: CASSRGGPYEQYF.

The table lists this clone with a few counts. The chain joins TRBV6-1 to TRBJ2-3; D is tentatively TRBD1 or TRBD2 (6 bases each). V lost 8 bases and J 3 bases, leaving 12 bases between the germline ends. This CDR3 is 13 amino acids long. Germline assignment: CDR1 MNHNS and CDR2 SASEGT. The CDR3 nucleotides are TGTGCCAGCGGGTGGGGGGCTACAGATACGCAGTATTTT. Protein sequence: CASGWGATDTQYF.

The V and J genes are TRBV7-7 and TRBJ2-5; 8 bases line up with TRBD1. The ends lost 5 bases at V and 5 bases at J; junction bases unmatched: 4. The V gene's germline CDR1 is SSHAT and CDR2 FNYEAQ (reference sequence). CDR3 length equals 13 residues. The CDR3 DNA reads as TGTGCCAGCAGCCCCTGGACAGGGGAGACCCAGTACTTC. It translates to CASSPWTGETQYF.

The rearrangement links TRBV6-1 to TRBJ1-3; the match to TRBD1 covers 9 bases. Per the germline V gene, CDR1 is MNHNS and CDR2 is SASEGT. The ends lost 4 bases at V and 4 bases at J; junction bases unmatched: 2. The CDR3 runs to 14 residues. The CDR3 spells CASSGQGVGNTIYF. The CDR3 nucleotides are TGTGCCAGCAGTGGACAGGGGGTCGGAAACACCATATATTTT.

The V and J genes are TRBV6-5 and TRBJ2-7; 7 nucleotides match TRBD1. Losses at the gene ends were 6 bases for V and 7 bases for J; bases not matched to a gene: 12. Germline assignment: CDR1 MNHEY and CDR2 SVGAGI. The CDR3 loop spans 14 amino acids. The CDR3 here is CASRQFRDSEEQYF. CDR3 sequence (DNA): TGTGCCAGCAGACAGTTCCGGGACAGCGAGGAGCAGTACTTC.